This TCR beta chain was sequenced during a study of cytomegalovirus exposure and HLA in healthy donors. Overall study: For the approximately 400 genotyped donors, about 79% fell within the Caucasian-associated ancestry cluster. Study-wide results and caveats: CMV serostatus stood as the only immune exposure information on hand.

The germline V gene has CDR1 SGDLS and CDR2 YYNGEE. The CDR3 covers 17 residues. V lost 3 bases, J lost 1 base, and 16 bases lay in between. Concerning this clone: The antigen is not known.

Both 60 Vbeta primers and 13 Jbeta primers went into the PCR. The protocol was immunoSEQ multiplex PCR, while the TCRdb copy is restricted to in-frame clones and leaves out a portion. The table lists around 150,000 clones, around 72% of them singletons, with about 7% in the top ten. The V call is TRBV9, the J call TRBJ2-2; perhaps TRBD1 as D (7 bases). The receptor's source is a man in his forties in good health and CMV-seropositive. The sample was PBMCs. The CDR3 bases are TGTGCCAGCAGCGCAAAGCCAGGGGGACTGAACACCGGGGAGCTGTTTTTT. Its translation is CASSAKPGGLNTGELFF.